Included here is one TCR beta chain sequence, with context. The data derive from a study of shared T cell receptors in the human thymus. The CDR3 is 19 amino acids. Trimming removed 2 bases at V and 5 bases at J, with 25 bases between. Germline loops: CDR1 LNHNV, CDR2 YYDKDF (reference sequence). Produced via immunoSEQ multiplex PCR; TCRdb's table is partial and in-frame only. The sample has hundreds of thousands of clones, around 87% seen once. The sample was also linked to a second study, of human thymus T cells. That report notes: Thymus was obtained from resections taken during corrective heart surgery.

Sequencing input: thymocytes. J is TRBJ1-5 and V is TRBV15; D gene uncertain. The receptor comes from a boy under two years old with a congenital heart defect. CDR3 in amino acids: CATSRRRVPPPFADQPQHF. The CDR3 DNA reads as TGTGCCACCAGCAGACGCCGGGTTCCCCCCCCTTTCGCGGATCAGCCCCAGCATTTT.